This T cell receptor (beta chain) was captured by sequencing in a study of somatic mutations in cytotoxic T cells in rheumatoid arthritis. Points from the study as a whole: No multiple-comparison adjustment was applied to the slight TRBV07 underrepresentation in rheumatoid arthritis patients.

Sequencing was performed with immunoSEQ multiplex PCR; in TCRdb, only in-frame clones are kept and a portion is missing. The table lists 6,000 or so clones, approximately 70% of them singletons, with 35% to 45% in the top ten. On this clone: Its antigen is currently unknown.

The germline CDR1 and CDR2 sequences are MNHNY and SVGAGI (reference sequence). The CDR3 totals 15 residues. V was pared by 2 bases and J by 0 bases, with 3 bases of the junction left unmatched. Sequenced material: CD8+ T cells sorted from blood. The rearrangement joins TRBV6-6 to TRBJ1-1, with TRBD1 matching over 7 bases. The TCR sequence derives from a woman between 50 and 59 years old in good health. The CDR3 reads CASSYGQELNTEAFF. CDR3 DNA: TGTGCCAGCAGTTACGGACAGGAATTGAACACTGAAGCTTTCTTT.